The T cell receptor beta chain described here comes from a study of T cells expressing NK-cell markers. In germline, CDR1 is DFQATT, CDR2 SNEGSKA (reference sequence). The CDR3 has 21 amino acids. TCRdb derives one entry per CDR3 protein from the 5' RACE reads, leaving out DNA. The listing contains 350,000 to 500,000 distinct CDR3 sequences. The rearrangement links TRBV20-1 to TRBJ2-1; without DNA, the TCRdb call of TRBD1 cannot be checked. Sequenced material: blood T cells: a sorted CD56 or NKG2C T cell subset, CD4+ or CD8+ T cells, or bulk PBMC T cells (not recorded which). The sequence was collected from a woman aged 18 to 75 in good health. The CDR3 region is CSARGSPLGQGASSSYNEQFF.